Detailed here is one T cell receptor beta chain. The data derive from a study of blood T cell repertoires in COVID-19. Background on the study: T cells, B-cell-depleted T cells, or PBMCs provided the cDNA or gDNA that served as material.

Authors' processing steps: Nucleated cell number was recorded as an estimate derived from reference gene primer amplification. Sequencing was performed with immunoSEQ multiplex PCR; in TCRdb, only in-frame clones are kept and a portion is missing. Clone size and V and J calls were adopted from that table, with D and trimming inferred from the DNA. Of 200,000 to 250,000 clones listed, about 91% are singletons. The CDR3 has 18 amino acids. V lost 2 bases and J 2 bases, leaving 20 bases between the germline ends. Germline values: CDR1 SEHNR, CDR2 FQNEAQ (reference sequence). Those who participated ranged in age from about 18 to 89 years and resided in roughly 26 US areas. Researchers sorted participants into cohorts using their self-reported clinical history.

The TCR was taken from a woman between 25 and 40 years old with acute COVID-19. The genes are TRBV7-9 and TRBJ2-3, with D tentatively TRBD2 (7 bases). Material: PBMCs or T cells enriched from blood (not recorded which). The CDR3 protein is CASSLLGGPGPHTDTQYF. For the CDR3, the DNA is TGTGCCAGCAGCTTATTGGGGGGGCCGGGACCTCACACAGATACGCAGTATTTT.